A selection of T cell receptor beta chains follows, all from one sample in a study of T cells in Graves' hyperthyroidism and ophthalmopathy. TCRdb re-called the multiplex PCR reads with MiXCR, one entry per CDR3 protein. The sample contains around 570,000 distinct CDR3 sequences, 15% to 20% of which appear only once. The sample comprised blood. The origin of the receptors is a man in his forties or fifties with Graves' ophthalmopathy. The CDR3 runs from the conserved cysteine through the conserved F or W. The D gene is left open where the match is weak. Some rows have no size entry. The others give once, few or many, or a class for an expanded clone.

v_call	d_call	clone_size	j_call	cdr3_aa	cdr3_nt
TRBV5-1	TRBD1	-	TRBJ2-7	CASSLVRGGTGVYEQYF	TGCGCCAGCAGCTTGGTTCGGGGCGGGACAGGTGTCTACGAGCAGTACTTC
TRBV20-1	TRBD2	-	TRBJ2-7	CSARHWREGNGQYF	TGCAGTGCTAGGCACTGGCGGGAGGGCAACGGGCAGTACTTC
TRBV7-2	-	-	TRBJ2-4	CASSFRGGNIQYF	TGTGCCAGCAGCTTCCGTGGGGGAAACATTCAGTACTTC
TRBV2	-	few	TRBJ2-7	CASSSGGVIIYEQYF	TGTGCCAGCAGTAGTGGAGGGGTCATAATTTACGAGCAGTACTTC
TRBV12-3/TRBV12-4	-	many	TRBJ2-1	CASSPIVINEQFF	TGTGCCAGCAGTCCAATTGTAATAAATGAGCAGTTCTTC
TRBV12-3/TRBV12-4	TRBD2	many	TRBJ2-3	CASRTSADTQYF	TGTGCCAGCAGAACTAGCGCAGATACGCAGTATTTT
TRBV30	-	many	TRBJ2-7	CAWTKDSAYEQYF	TGTGCCTGGACCAAGGACAGCGCCTACGAGCAGTACTTC
TRBV28	-	few	TRBJ2-2	CASSSTGGKTNTGELFF	TGTGCCAGCAGTTCCACCGGGGGCAAGACGAACACCGGGGAGCTGTTTTTT
TRBV20-1	-	few	TRBJ1-2	CSARTEHGYTF	TGCAGTGCTAGAACGGAGCATGGCTACACCTTC
TRBV6-2/TRBV6-3	TRBD1	many	TRBJ1-1	CASSYGISTGRNTEAFF	TGTGCCAGCAGTTACGGGATATCGACAGGGCGGAACACTGAAGCTTTCTTT
TRBV24-1	TRBD1	-	TRBJ2-5	CATIPNPGQGETQYF	TGTGCCACCATACCAAATCCCGGACAGGGAGAGACCCAGTACTTC
TRBV2	-	-	TRBJ1-2	CASYEADGYTF	TGTGCCAGCTATGAGGCTGATGGCTACACCTTC
TRBV20-1	-	many	TRBJ1-1	CSAQSTVNTEAFF	TGCAGTGCGCAATCGACGGTGAACACTGAAGCTTTCTTT
TRBV11-3	TRBD2	-	TRBJ2-3	CASSSLGKRGSTDTQYF	TGTGCCAGCAGCTCCCTTGGGAAGCGGGGGAGCACAGATACGCAGTATTTT
TRBV28	TRBD2	many	TRBJ2-1	CASRMALAGYNEQFF	TGTGCCAGCAGAATGGCGCTAGCGGGGTACAATGAGCAGTTCTTC
TRBV18	-	few	TRBJ2-3	CASSPAWDGTDTQYF	TGTGCCAGCTCACCAGCTTGGGACGGGACAGATACGCAGTATTTT
TRBV7-8	-	many	TRBJ2-7	CASSRGAIGYEQYF	TGTGCCAGCAGCAGGGGCGCCATCGGCTACGAGCAGTACTTC
TRBV27	-	few	TRBJ2-1	CASSKPGGHNEQFF	TGTGCCAGCAGTAAACCCGGGGGCCACAATGAGCAGTTCTTC
TRBV11-2	-	few	TRBJ1-6	CASSSPWTVSSYNSPLHF	TGTGCCAGCAGCTCACCTTGGACGGTGAGCTCCTATAATTCACCCCTCCACTTT
TRBV18	-	many	TRBJ1-5	CTSSEGRGNQPQHF	TGTACCAGCTCAGAGGGGCGCGGGAATCAGCCCCAGCATTTT